These T cell receptor beta chains were read from a single sample in a study of T cell responses to AZD1222 COVID-19 vaccine. Libraries were prepared by immunoSEQ multiplex PCR; TCRdb keeps only in-frame clonotypes and omits some of them. The sample holds fewer than 150,000 clones; about nine tenths are singletons and the top ten take 7.7%. The sample in question was peripheral blood, obtained on day 0 of AZD1222 vaccination. These receptors were obtained from an adult in good health. CDR3s include the opening cysteine and the closing phenylalanine or tryptophan. The D gene is left open where the match is weak.

NA | TRBJ2-1 | TRBV6-2/TRBV6-3 | CASSAQLVSEQFF
NA | TRBJ2-7 | TRBV28 | CASSSPTLRRDF
NA | TRBJ1-1 | TRBV4-1 | CASSQVSVNTEAFF
NA | TRBJ2-5 | TRBV7-2 | CASSLETDRPETQYF
NA | TRBJ1-4 | TRBV19 | CASSIGATTNEKLFF
NA | TRBJ2-7 | TRBV7-2 | CASSLAGTYEQYF
TRBD2 | TRBJ2-1 | TRBV29-1 | CSVSQLAGFFNEQFF
NA | TRBJ1-3 | TRBV29-1 | CSVSPSSGNTIYF
TRBD1 | TRBJ2-5 | TRBV6-2/TRBV6-3 | CASSLTGRETQYF
NA | TRBJ2-5 | TRBV6-5 | CASSGQPTGETQYF
NA | TRBJ2-7 | TRBV29-1 | CSVVGGYEQYF
NA | TRBJ1-1 | TRBV6-5 | CASMTAARNTEAFF
TRBD2 | TRBJ2-5 | TRBV5-1 | CASSSRTSVGETQYF
NA | TRBJ2-3 | TRBV6-2/TRBV6-3 | CASSYRRRTEASTDTQYF
TRBD1 | TRBJ1-2 | TRBV11-2 | CASSLVGQGVYGYTF
NA | TRBJ1-3 | TRBV30 | CAWTPGRYSGNTIYF
NA | TRBJ2-3 | TRBV7-9 | CASSFAGSTDTQYF
NA | TRBJ2-7 | TRBV11-2 | CASSLWLEQYF
TRBD1 | TRBJ2-5 | TRBV5-1 | CASSFGTGVAETQYF
NA | TRBJ1-2 | TRBV7-9 | CASSPMGERDYGYTF
NA | TRBJ1-5 | TRBV6-4 | CASSDSGGFAPQHF
NA | TRBJ2-1 | TRBV30 | CAWSVGLGSYEQFF
TRBD2 | TRBJ2-7 | TRBV19 | CASSRGLEIYEQYF
NA | TRBJ2-3 | TRBV19 | CASKARSGGTDTQYF
TRBD2 | TRBJ2-3 | TRBV13 | CASAGGSGTQYF
TRBD2 | TRBJ2-7 | TRBV19 | CASRVAGGTYEQYF
NA | TRBJ1-4 | TRBV28 | CASSSSRWGASEKLFF
TRBD1 | TRBJ1-2 | TRBV11-2 | CASTPGTDIYGYTF
NA | TRBJ1-4 | TRBV7-9 | CASSLEGPGRVEKLFF
TRBD1 | TRBJ1-1 | TRBV2 | CASRRGQSNTEAFF
NA | TRBJ2-1 | TRBV19 | CASKERRSSYNEQFF
NA | TRBJ1-6 | TRBV13 | CASSGGRGAVSPLHF
NA | TRBJ2-4 | TRBV5-6 | CASSLGGIITKNIQYF
NA | TRBJ2-7 | TRBV24-1 | CATRGEGPPYEQYF
TRBD1 | TRBJ2-2 | TRBV7-3 | CASSGTGGPTGELFF
NA | TRBJ1-2 | TRBV5-4 | CASSLAHPPYGYTF
NA | TRBJ2-2 | TRBV5-5 | CASSLGAGELFF
NA | TRBJ1-4 | TRBV7-9 | CASSPRGAGGEKLFF
NA | TRBJ1-5 | TRBV27 | CASSLSSGVGGNQPQHF